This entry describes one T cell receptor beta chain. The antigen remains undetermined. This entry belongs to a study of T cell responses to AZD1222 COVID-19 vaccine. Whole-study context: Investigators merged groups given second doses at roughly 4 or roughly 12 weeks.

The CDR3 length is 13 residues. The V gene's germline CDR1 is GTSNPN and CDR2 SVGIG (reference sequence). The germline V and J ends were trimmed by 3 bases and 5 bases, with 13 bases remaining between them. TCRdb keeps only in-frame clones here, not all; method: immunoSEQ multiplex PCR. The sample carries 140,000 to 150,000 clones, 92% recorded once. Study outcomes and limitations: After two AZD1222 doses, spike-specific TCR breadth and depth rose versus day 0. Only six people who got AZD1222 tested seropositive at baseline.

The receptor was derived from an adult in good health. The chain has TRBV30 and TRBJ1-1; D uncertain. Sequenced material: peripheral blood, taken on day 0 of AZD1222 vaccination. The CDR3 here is CAWSPSIPTEAFF. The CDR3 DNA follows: TGTGCCTGGAGCCCAAGTATTCCTACTGAAGCTTTCTTT.